This T cell receptor (beta chain) was sequenced in a study of shared clonotypes between healthy human individuals. Produced via immunoSEQ multiplex PCR; TCRdb's table is partial and in-frame only. The sample shows around 83,000 clones, under 65% of them seen only once. Germline V gene lookup returns CDR1 MNHEY and CDR2 SVGAGI. V was shortened by 6 bases and J by 4 bases, with 13 bases between the two germline ends. The CDR3 has 13 residues. This clone was observed a handful of times. The sequenced sample was memory CD8+ T cells sorted from blood. The subset was: CD45RO+ cells pooled with CCR7-negative TemRA cells. The receptor comes from a man aged 25 to 40 in good health. The chain has TRBV6-5 and TRBJ2-7; D is perhaps TRBD1 (8 bases). CDR3 DNA: TGTGCCAGCAGACAGGGGGGGCTTTACGAGCAGTACTTC. Translation: CASRQGGLYEQYF.